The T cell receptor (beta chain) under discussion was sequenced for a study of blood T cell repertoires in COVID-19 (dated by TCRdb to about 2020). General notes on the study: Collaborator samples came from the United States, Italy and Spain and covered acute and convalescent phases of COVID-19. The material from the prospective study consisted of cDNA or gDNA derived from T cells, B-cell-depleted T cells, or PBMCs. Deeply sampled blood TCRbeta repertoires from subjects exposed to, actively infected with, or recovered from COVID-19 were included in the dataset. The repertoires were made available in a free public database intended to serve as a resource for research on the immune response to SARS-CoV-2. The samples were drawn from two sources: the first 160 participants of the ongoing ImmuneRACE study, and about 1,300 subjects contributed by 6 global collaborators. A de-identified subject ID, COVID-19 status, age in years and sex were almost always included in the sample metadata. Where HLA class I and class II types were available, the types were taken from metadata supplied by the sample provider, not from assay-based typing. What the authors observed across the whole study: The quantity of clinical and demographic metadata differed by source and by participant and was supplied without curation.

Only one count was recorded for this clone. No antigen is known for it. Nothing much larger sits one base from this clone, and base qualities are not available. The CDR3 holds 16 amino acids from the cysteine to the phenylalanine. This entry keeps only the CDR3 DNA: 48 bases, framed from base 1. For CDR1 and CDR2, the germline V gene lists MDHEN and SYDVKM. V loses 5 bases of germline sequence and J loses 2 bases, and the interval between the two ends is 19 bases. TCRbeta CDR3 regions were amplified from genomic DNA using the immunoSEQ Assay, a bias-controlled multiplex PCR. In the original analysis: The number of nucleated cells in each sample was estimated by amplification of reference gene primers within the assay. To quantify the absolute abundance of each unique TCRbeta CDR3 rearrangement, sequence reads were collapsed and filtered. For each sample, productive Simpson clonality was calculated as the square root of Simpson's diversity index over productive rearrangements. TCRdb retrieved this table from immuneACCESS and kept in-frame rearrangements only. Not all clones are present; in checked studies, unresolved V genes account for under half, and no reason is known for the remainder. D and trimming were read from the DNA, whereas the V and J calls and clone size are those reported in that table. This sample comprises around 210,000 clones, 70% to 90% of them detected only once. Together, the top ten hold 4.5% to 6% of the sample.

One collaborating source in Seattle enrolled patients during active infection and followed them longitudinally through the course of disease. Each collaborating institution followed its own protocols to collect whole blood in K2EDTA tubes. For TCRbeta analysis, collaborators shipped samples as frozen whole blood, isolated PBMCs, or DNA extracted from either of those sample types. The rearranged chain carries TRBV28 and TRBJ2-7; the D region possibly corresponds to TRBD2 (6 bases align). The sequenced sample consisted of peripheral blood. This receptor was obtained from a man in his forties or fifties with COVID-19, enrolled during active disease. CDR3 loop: CASSPSPGDKAYEQYF. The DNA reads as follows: TGTGCCAGCAGTCCATCCCCGGGGGATAAGGCCTACGAGCAGTACTTC.